The sequence of this T cell receptor (beta chain) was determined in a study of cytomegalovirus exposure and HLA in healthy donors. About the study: The roughly 120 million unique TCR beta sequences, from roughly 180 million T cells, were found by an earlier analysis.

The PCR had 60 Vbeta and 13 Jbeta primers. The assay was immunoSEQ multiplex PCR, and TCRdb's table has in-frame clones only and misses some. The top ten clones hold over 5.5% of a sample with approximately 76,000 clones, 63% of them seen once. Of note for this clone: The antigen remains undetermined.

CDR1 and CDR2 (germline): MDHEN, SYDVKM. This CDR3 comprises 13 residues. The ends lost 5 bases at V and 10 bases at J; junction bases unmatched: 9. Study results and caveats: A link between a missense DCLRE1C variant and TCR beta V- and J-gene trimming emerged from a later analysis. For presence/absence analyses, sequencing depth was assumed to be roughly uniform across donors. Some V segments, including TRBV6-2 and TRBV6-3, were excluded as indistinguishable.

The chain has TRBV28 and TRBJ1-1; the match to TRBD1 covers 8 bases. Sequencing was carried out using PBMCs. The receptor was isolated from a man aged 25-40 years in good health and CMV-seropositive. CDR3 DNA: TGTGCCAGCAGTCCCTCAGGGGGCCTAGGAGCTTTCTTT. This sequence encodes CASSPSGGLGAFF.